This paragraph covers one TCR beta chain sequence. The antigen is undetermined. J was trimmed by 0 bases and V by 4 bases; bases with no gene match: 5. The CDR3 loop spans 16 amino acids. Germline V gene sequence: CDR1 MNHNY, CDR2 SVGAGI (reference sequence). 60 Vbeta and 13 Jbeta primers were used in PCR. Data came from immunoSEQ multiplex PCR; TCRdb stores just in-frame clones and leaves some out. The sample has approximately 100,000 clones, about 79% seen once; the top ten hold about 1.2%. This sample stems from a study of cytomegalovirus exposure and HLA in healthy donors. Study-wide findings and caveats: Cytomegalovirus status was reportedly diagnosed by the classifier with high sensitivity and specificity.

The TCR was taken from a woman in her late teens or twenties in good health and CMV-seronegative. The chain uses TRBV6-6 and TRBJ2-3, with 9 nucleotides matching TRBD2. Sequenced sample: PBMCs. In nucleotides, the CDR3 is TGTGCCAGCAGTTCTCCCCTAGCGGGGAGCACAGATACGCAGTATTTT. As protein: CASSSPLAGSTDTQYF.